These 15 T cell receptor beta chains originate from one sample sequenced in a study of cytomegalovirus exposure and HLA in healthy donors. The PCR had 60 Vbeta and 13 Jbeta primers. Assay used: immunoSEQ multiplex PCR; TCRdb lists only in-frame clones, some missing. The sample carries around 130,000 clones, around 77% recorded once. The sample taken for sequencing was PBMCs. These receptors all stem from a man aged 18 to 35 in good health and CMV-seropositive.

This clone appeared a few times. The germline gene is not matched at one end of the junction; a read error may be the cause. The chain uses TRBV7-7 and TRBJ2-5; D is unresolved. Looked up from germline, CDR1 is SSHAT and CDR2 is FNYEAQ (reference sequence). The CDR3 contains 13 residues. The CDR3, as DNA: TGTGCTAGCAGCTTCGGAGCAGAAGAGACCCAGTACTTC. It encodes CASSFGAEETQYF.

The chain combines TRBV5-4 with TRBJ2-2; D might be TRBD1 (6 bases). Germline V gene lookup returns CDR1 SGHNT and CDR2 YYREEE (reference sequence). This CDR3 region has 14 residues. Trimming took 2 bases from V and 6 from J, leaving 11 bases between them. The CDR3 spells CASSFVQGAGELFF. CDR3 bases: TGTGCCAGCAGCTTCGTACAGGGAGCCGGGGAGCTGTTTTTT. Filled out from reference TRBV5-4 and TRBJ2-2, the complete variable domain reads ETGVTQSPTHLIKTRGQQVTLRCSSQSGHNTVSWYQQALGQGPQFIFQYYREEENGRGNFPPRFSGLQFPNYSSELNVNALELDDSALYLCASSFVQGAGELFFGEGSRLTVL.

V is TRBV5-1 and J is TRBJ2-2; possibly TRBD1 for D (6 bases). This CDR3 has 17 amino acids. V was cut by 4 bases and J by 0 bases, with 16 bases left in between. Germline CDR1 and CDR2: SGHRS and YFSETQ. CDR3 DNA: TGCGCCAGCAGCAATTTAGCCGGGACAACGAACACCGGGGAGCTGTTTTTT. This codes for CASSNLAGTTNTGELFF.

V usage is TRBV11-2 and J usage is TRBJ2-5; D unresolved. Looked up from germline, CDR1 is SGHAT and CDR2 is FQNNGV. The CDR3 sequence is 13 residues long. The V end was cut by 6 bases, the J end by 0 bases, with 8 bases between. The CDR3: CASRLSYQETQYF. The CDR3 nucleotides are TGTGCCAGCAGGCTTAGTTACCAAGAGACCCAGTACTTC. The full variable domain, rest sourced from reference TRBV11-2 and TRBJ2-5, is EAGVAQSPRYKIIEKRQSVAFWCNPISGHATLYWYQQILGQGPKLLIQFQNNGVVDDSQLPKDRFSAERLKGVDSTLKIQPAKLEDSAVYLCASRLSYQETQYFGPGTRLLVL.

The rearrangement joins TRBV7-6 to TRBJ1-1, with D possibly TRBD1 on 5 matching bases. The CDR3 has 15 amino acids. CDR1 and CDR2 from the germline V gene are SGHVS and FNYEAQ. Trimming took off 1 base at V and 1 base at J, with 10 bases between the two ends. In nucleotides, the CDR3 is TGTGCCAGCAGCTTAGTCTCCCAGGGGAACACTGAAGCTTTCTTT. Encoded protein: CASSLVSQGNTEAFF.

The chain couples TRBV5-1 to TRBJ1-1; a possible D gene is TRBD1 (6 bases). CDR3 length: 13 residues. V dropped 4 bases and J dropped 5 bases, with 12 bases sitting between them. Germline V gives CDR1 SGHRS, CDR2 YFSETQ. CDR3: CASSKRTVTEAFF. The CDR3 DNA sequence: TGCGCCAGCAGCAAACGGACAGTTACTGAAGCTTTCTTT.

This chain links TRBV19 with TRBJ1-5, with a weak D call TRBD1 (5 bases). The CDR3 runs 12 residues. From germline, CDR1 is LNHDA and CDR2 SQIVND (reference sequence). Trimming cost V 10 bases and J 4 bases, with 11 bases left between them. The CDR3 DNA is TGTGCCACCAGGACACCTAATCAGCCCCAGCATTTT. Translation gives CATRTPNQPQHF.

This clone was observed a handful of times. This chain uses TRBV30 with TRBJ1-2; D remains unclear. V was clipped by 3 bases and J by 7 bases, with 15 bases between them. The CDR3 totals 13 residues. The germline gives CDR1 GTSNPN, CDR2 SVGIG (reference sequence). CDR3 bases: TGTGCCTGGAGGTTCCACTCCGTGCGTGGCTACACCTTC. Translation gives CAWRFHSVRGYTF.

The rearrangement uses TRBV6-1 and TRBJ1-6; no definite D call. The CDR3 loop spans 12 amino acids. V was clipped by 8 bases and J by 10 bases, with 12 bases between them. Germline lookup yields CDR1 MNHNS and CDR2 SASEGT. CDR3 in DNA: TGTGCCAGCGCGGAGGGTCGATCACCCCTCCACTTT. This encodes CASAEGRSPLHF.

This chain uses TRBV6-6 with TRBJ1-4; no clear D. The CDR3 is 16 amino acids. V lost 3 bases and J lost 7, with 18 bases in between. The germline gives CDR1 MNHNY, CDR2 SVGAGI (reference sequence). The CDR3 nucleotides read TGTGCCAGCAGTTATGAGGTTCGAGGGCGCGGTGAAAAACTGTTTTTT. Translating it yields CASSYEVRGRGEKLFF.

The genes are TRBV7-9 and TRBJ2-5; TRBD2 matches at 7 bases. From germline, CDR1 is SEHNR and CDR2 FQNEAQ (reference sequence). The CDR3 runs to 15 residues. Trimming at V came to 5 bases and at J to 5 bases, leaving 11 bases not matched to a gene. CDR3 nucleotides: TGTGCCAGCAGCCTACCCTTGCCCGGGGGGGAGACCCAGTACTTC. Residues: CASSLPLPGGETQYF.

Comment on this clone: The identical CDR3 is also encoded by other nucleotide sequences in the sample. V gene TRBV25-1 combines with J gene TRBJ1-1; 7 nucleotides line up with TRBD1. The V gene's germline CDR1 is MGHDK and CDR2 SYGVNS. This CDR3 has 14 residues. Trimming removed 4 bases from V and 5 bases from J; junction bases left unmatched: 7. The CDR3 DNA reads TGTGCCAGCAGTGGTCGACAGGGTGGGACTGAAGCTTTCTTT. Its protein product is CASSGRQGGTEAFF. The whole variable domain, remainder taken from reference TRBV25-1 and TRBJ1-1, is EADIYQTPRYLVIGTGKKITLECSQTMGHDKMYWYQQDPGMELHLIHYSYGVNSTEKGDLSSESTVSRIRTEHFPLTLESARPSHTSQYLCASSGRQGGTEAFFGQGTRLTVV.

CDR3 nucleotides: TGTGCCAGCAGTTCGGGACAGCGGGCCCAGTACTTC. It encodes CASSSGQRAQYF. The rearrangement uses TRBV27 and TRBJ2-5; D is possibly TRBD1 (7 bases). This CDR3 has 12 residues. With 4 bases removed from V and 9 bases from J, the gap between germline ends came to 12 bases. Germline assignment: CDR1 MNHEY and CDR2 SMNVEV (reference sequence).

The J gene is TRBJ2-7, the V gene TRBV6-4; D may be TRBD2 (5 bases). CDR3 size: 12 residues. V dropped 7 bases and J dropped 2 bases, with 9 bases sitting between them. Germline CDR1 reads MRHNA; CDR2 reads SNTAGT. DNA of the CDR3: TGTGCCAGCATTGAGAGGGCCTACGAGCAGTACTTC. Amino acids: CASIERAYEQYF.

The CDR3 region has the DNA TGTGCCAGCAGCCACCGGGACAGGGGAGACACTGAAGCTTTCTTT. Translated, it gives CASSHRDRGDTEAFF. This sequence joins TRBV7-6 and TRBJ1-1; TRBD1 aligns across 10 bases. After removal of 5 bases from V and 3 bases from J, the junction contained 6 bases not matched to a gene. Germline CDR1 is SGHVS and CDR2 is FNYEAQ. The CDR3 extends over 15 amino acids. The whole variable domain, remainder taken from reference TRBV7-6 and TRBJ1-1, is GAGVSQSPRYKVTKRGQDVALRCDPISGHVSLYWYRQALGQGPEFLTYFNYEAQQDKSGLPNDRFSAERPEGSISTLTIQRTEQRDSAMYRCASSHRDRGDTEAFFGQGTRLTVV.